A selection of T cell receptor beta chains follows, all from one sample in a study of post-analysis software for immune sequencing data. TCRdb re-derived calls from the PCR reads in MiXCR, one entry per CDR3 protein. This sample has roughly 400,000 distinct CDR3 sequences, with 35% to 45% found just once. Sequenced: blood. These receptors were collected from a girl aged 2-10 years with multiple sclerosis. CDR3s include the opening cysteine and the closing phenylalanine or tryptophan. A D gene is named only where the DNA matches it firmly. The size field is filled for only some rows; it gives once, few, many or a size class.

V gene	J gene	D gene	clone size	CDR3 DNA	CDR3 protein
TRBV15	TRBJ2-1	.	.	TGTGCCACCAGCAGAGATCGAAGGCATGAGCAGTTCTTC	CATSRDRRHEQFF
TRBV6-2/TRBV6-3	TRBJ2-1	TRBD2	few	TGTGCCAGCAGTTACATGGGACTAGACTACAATGAGCAGTTCTTC	CASSYMGLDYNEQFF
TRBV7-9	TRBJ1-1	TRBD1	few	TGTGCCAGCAGAAATACAGGGGGCTCGATGAACACTGAAGCTTTCTTT	CASRNTGGSMNTEAFF
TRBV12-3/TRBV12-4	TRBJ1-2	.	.	TGTGCCAGCAGTCCGTATGTGCACTATGGCTACACCTTC	CASSPYVHYGYTF
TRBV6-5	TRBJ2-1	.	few	TGTGCCACCAACGCCGAGTCCCTCTCCTCCCACAATGAGCAGTTCTTC	CATNAESLSSHNEQFF
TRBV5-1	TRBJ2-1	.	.	TGCGCCAGCAGCTTTCGAGGCGGAGGTATAAATGAGCAGTTCTTC	CASSFRGGGINEQFF
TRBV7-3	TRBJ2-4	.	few	TGTGCCAGCAGCTTAGAGGGAAAAGGCATTCAGTACTTC	CASSLEGKGIQYF
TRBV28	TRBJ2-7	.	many	TGTGCCAGCAGTTTTTTCGGGAGCGCTGGGCAGTACTTC	CASSFFGSAGQYF
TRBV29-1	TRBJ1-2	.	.	TGCAGCGCCACGAGACAGCCTATCTATGGCTACACCTTC	CSATRQPIYGYTF
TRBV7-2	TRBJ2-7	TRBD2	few	TGTGCCAGCAGCTGGACTAGTTCCTACGAGCAGTACTTC	CASSWTSSYEQYF
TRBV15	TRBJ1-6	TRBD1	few	TGTGCCACCAGCAGAGCCGGGACAGGGGGCATCGGTTCACCCCTCCACTTT	CATSRAGTGGIGSPLHF
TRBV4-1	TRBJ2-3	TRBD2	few	TGCGCCAGCAGCCCTCTCGGGACTAGCGAGGGCACAGATACGCAGTATTTT	CASSPLGTSEGTDTQYF
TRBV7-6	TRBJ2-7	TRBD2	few	TGTGCCAGCAGCCCAACTAGCGGGAGGGCGTACGAGCAGTACTTC	CASSPTSGRAYEQYF
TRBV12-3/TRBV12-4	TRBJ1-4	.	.	TGTGCCAGCAGTTTGACACTCCGGGTGCCTTCGGCTGAAAAACTGTTTTTT	CASSLTLRVPSAEKLFF
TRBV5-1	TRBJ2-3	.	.	TGCGCCAGCAGCTTGGCCCGGACAGACACAGATACGCAGTATTTT	CASSLARTDTDTQYF
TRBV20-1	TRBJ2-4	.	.	TGCAGTGCTAGACCGGGAAACATTCAGTACTTC	CSARPGNIQYF